The clone carrying this T cell receptor (beta chain) was picked up a small number of times. Its antigen is currently unknown. With a J-beta primer mix and a sample-barcoded 5' primer, a second PCR ran 7 to 11 cycles. The study obtained at least 2.5 million CDR3-containing paired-end reads from every sample. TCRdb ran MiXCR on the 5' RACE reads and lists one entry per CDR3 protein. Of a few hundred thousand distinct CDR3 sequences listed, 27% are singletons. The authors extracted at least 6 micrograms of total RNA per sample. Germline assignment: CDR1 KGHSH and CDR2 LQKENI. With 3 bases clipped from V and 2 bases from J, the junction kept 10 bases outside the gene matches. CDR3 size: 17 residues. The data were obtained in a study of blood T cells in healthy people across ages. Broader study findings: Long-lived and aged donors differed, with more naive CD4+ cells and higher diversity in the long-lived.

The J gene is TRBJ1-1, the V gene TRBV18; 9 bases agree with TRBD1. The sequencing sample was made of blood. This clonotype was sampled from a woman aged 65 to 85 in good health. CDR3 in amino acids: CASSPLTGGSGNTEAFF. CDR3 sequence (DNA): TGTGCCAGCTCACCCTTAACAGGGGGCAGTGGAAACACTGAAGCTTTCTTT.